Listed below are T cell receptor beta chains from one sample, sequenced in a study of T cells expressing NK-cell markers. Reprocessing the 5' RACE reads, TCRdb reports a single entry for every CDR3 protein and omits DNA. This table lists roughly 350,000 distinct CDR3 sequences. Source material: blood T cells: a sorted CD56 or NKG2C T cell subset, CD4+ or CD8+ T cells, or bulk PBMC T cells (not recorded which). Every receptor here comes from a man aged 18-75 years in good health. Each CDR3 is given with its conserved first and last residue.

J gene: TRBJ2-3
V gene: TRBV23-1
CDR3 protein: CASSPLAGGFPRTDTQYF

J gene: TRBJ2-7
V gene: TRBV20-1
CDR3 protein: CSASLRTGGIGDEQYF

J gene: TRBJ2-6
V gene: TRBV3-1
CDR3 protein: CASSQIGGASAFLTF

J gene: TRBJ2-3
V gene: TRBV6-4
CDR3 protein: CASIGGGCTDTQYF

J gene: TRBJ2-5
V gene: TRBV9
CDR3 protein: CASSLEGGQQETQYF

J gene: TRBJ2-7
V gene: TRBV27
CDR3 protein: CASSWRQSTTYEQYF

J gene: TRBJ1-6
V gene: TRBV29-1
CDR3 protein: CSVGPRGRSSYNSPLHF

J gene: TRBJ2-5
V gene: TRBV11-1
CDR3 protein: CASSPTSLGGETQYF

J gene: TRBJ2-1
V gene: TRBV4-2
CDR3 protein: CASSQDALAGNLKESEQFF

J gene: TRBJ2-5
V gene: TRBV6-2/TRBV6-3
CDR3 protein: CASSYRPSKRGETQYF

J gene: TRBJ2-4
V gene: TRBV7-9
CDR3 protein: CASSLVYGKGSIQYF

J gene: TRBJ1-6
V gene: TRBV6-5
CDR3 protein: CASSYKGDYNSPLHF

J gene: TRBJ2-5
V gene: TRBV3-1
CDR3 protein: CASSQEGGGRQETQYF

J gene: TRBJ1-1
V gene: TRBV3-1
CDR3 protein: CASSQGQGSAFF

J gene: TRBJ1-1
V gene: TRBV5-1
CDR3 protein: CASSVRSGEAEAFF

J gene: TRBJ1-2
V gene: TRBV29-1
CDR3 protein: CSVKSSTNYGYTF

J gene: TRBJ1-2
V gene: TRBV20-1
CDR3 protein: CSATHGTGNYGYTF

J gene: TRBJ1-5
V gene: TRBV27
CDR3 protein: CASSFETNQPQHF

J gene: TRBJ2-5
V gene: TRBV5-1
CDR3 protein: CASSYGTYQETQYF

J gene: TRBJ2-3
V gene: TRBV5-1
CDR3 protein: CASSLIAGNIPSTDTQYF

J gene: TRBJ1-1
V gene: TRBV5-1
CDR3 protein: CASSPGQGEVSEAFF

J gene: TRBJ1-2
V gene: TRBV5-6
CDR3 protein: CASSLASSPNYGYTF

J gene: TRBJ2-5
V gene: TRBV4-1
CDR3 protein: CASSQEPGLGTQYF

J gene: TRBJ2-3
V gene: TRBV12-3/TRBV12-4
CDR3 protein: CASSSQTPSDTQYF

J gene: TRBJ2-5
V gene: TRBV29-1
CDR3 protein: CSMQAGSQETQYF

J gene: TRBJ2-7
V gene: TRBV7-9
CDR3 protein: CASSGTGGRIYEQYF

J gene: TRBJ2-5
V gene: TRBV20-1
CDR3 protein: CSARPLATPLETQYF

J gene: TRBJ2-2
V gene: TRBV11-2
CDR3 protein: CASSPQGAGELFF

J gene: TRBJ1-2
V gene: TRBV20-1
CDR3 protein: CSARRAGKANYGYTF

J gene: TRBJ2-1
V gene: TRBV7-2
CDR3 protein: CASSPQGAGVTYNEQFF

J gene: TRBJ2-1
V gene: TRBV6-1
CDR3 protein: CASSKPGTRNDEQFF

J gene: TRBJ2-7
V gene: TRBV6-1
CDR3 protein: CASSEVKGSGQYF

J gene: TRBJ2-1
V gene: TRBV20-1
CDR3 protein: CSANRGGGSYNEQFF

J gene: TRBJ2-5
V gene: TRBV4-2
CDR3 protein: CASSQGLAGMYQETQYF

J gene: TRBJ1-5
V gene: TRBV28
CDR3 protein: CASSSTIVGNQPQHF

J gene: TRBJ2-5
V gene: TRBV11-2
CDR3 protein: CASSLGDRAGGTQETQYF

J gene: TRBJ2-2
V gene: TRBV7-9
CDR3 protein: CASSPYAGGQTGELFF

J gene: TRBJ2-4
V gene: TRBV3-1
CDR3 protein: CASSQNVGNIQYF

J gene: TRBJ1-2
V gene: TRBV6-1
CDR3 protein: CASRSQDVDYGYTF

J gene: TRBJ1-5
V gene: TRBV6-5
CDR3 protein: CASSSYSRGRSQPQHF

J gene: TRBJ1-5
V gene: TRBV6-2/TRBV6-3
CDR3 protein: CASSARRTGRPNQPQHF